The 6 T cell receptor beta chains presented below share a single source sample, sequenced in a study of identical twins. TCRdb re-called the 5' RACE reads through MiXCR, storing one row per CDR3 protein. The table shows 690,000 or so distinct CDR3 sequences, with 5.5% to 6.5% occurring only once. Sequences were obtained from naive T cells sorted from blood. The receptors here all came from a man between 18 and 35 years old in good health.

This clonotype was counted at least ten times. V usage is TRBV11-2 and J usage is TRBJ2-1, with D unresolved. Trimming took off 0 bases at V and 9 bases at J, with 15 bases between the two ends. Germline V lookup: CDR1 SGHAT, CDR2 FQNNGV. The CDR3 loop spans 15 amino acids. CDR3 in DNA: TGTGCCAGCAGCTTAGATGACCTGAGATCAGGTGAGCAGTTCTTC. It translates to CASSLDDLRSGEQFF.

This clonotype was detected many times. The chain carries TRBV20-1 and TRBJ2-7; 10 bases fit TRBD2. V lost 3 bases, J lost 2 bases, and 4 bases stayed unmatched. CDR3 length: 14 amino acids. Germline CDR1 DFQATT, CDR2 SNEGSKA (reference sequence). The CDR3, as DNA: TGCAGTGCTAGCGGAGCGGGAGGGACCTACGAGCAGTACTTC. It is translated as CSASGAGGTYEQYF.

This clonotype was found many times. The V gene is TRBV7-7, the J gene TRBJ2-5; D is unclear. Germline V CDR1 and CDR2: SSHAT, FNYEAQ (reference sequence). CDR3 size: 13 residues. V was cut by 5 bases and J by 5 bases, with 12 bases left in between. The CDR3 protein is CASSAAQEETQYF. Written as DNA, the CDR3 is TGTGCCAGCAGCGCCGCTCAGGAGGAGACCCAGTACTTC.

This clonotype was observed a handful of times. The genes are TRBV30 and TRBJ1-6; D unresolved. The CDR3 is made up of 13 amino acids. Per the germline V gene, CDR1 is GTSNPN and CDR2 is SVGIG (reference sequence). V was shortened by 1 base and J by 6 bases, with 7 bases between the two germline ends. CDR3 nucleotides: TGTGCCTGGAGTGATGGCCGTAATTCACCCCTCCACTTT. It is translated as CAWSDGRNSPLHF.

This chain links TRBV28 with TRBJ2-7; TRBD2 agrees at 7 bases. This CDR3 contains 15 residues. The V gene's germline CDR1 is MDHEN and CDR2 SYDVKM. With V trimmed by 4 bases and J by 8 bases, 14 bases remained unmatched. The CDR3 is CASSSTRGGRSKQYF. The CDR3 DNA reads as TGTGCCAGCAGTTCGACCCGGGGAGGGAGGTCGAAGCAGTACTTC.

The chain recombines TRBV6-1 with TRBJ1-4; D remains ambiguous. Per the germline V gene, CDR1 is MNHNS and CDR2 is SASEGT. The CDR3 runs to 16 residues. Deletions cut 6 bases from V and 0 bases from J, with 14 bases between. The DNA for the CDR3 is TGTGCCAGCAGACCACTGAAGACCTCAACTAATGAAAAACTGTTTTTT. This sequence encodes CASRPLKTSTNEKLFF.